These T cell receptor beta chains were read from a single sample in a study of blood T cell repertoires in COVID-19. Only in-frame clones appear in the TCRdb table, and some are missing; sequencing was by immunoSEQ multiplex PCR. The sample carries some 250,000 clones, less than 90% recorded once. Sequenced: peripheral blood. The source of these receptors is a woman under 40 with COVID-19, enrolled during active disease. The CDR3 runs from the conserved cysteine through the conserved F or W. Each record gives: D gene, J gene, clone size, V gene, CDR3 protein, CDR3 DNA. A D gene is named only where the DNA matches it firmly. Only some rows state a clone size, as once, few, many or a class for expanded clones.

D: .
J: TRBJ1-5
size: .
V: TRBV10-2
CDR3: CASSVRTRVPQHF
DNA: TGCGCCAGCAGTGTGCGGACTAGGGTGCCCCAGCATTTT

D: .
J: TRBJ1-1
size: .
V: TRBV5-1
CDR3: CASSPSTGWYTEAFF
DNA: TGCGCCAGCAGCCCCTCCACAGGGTGGTACACTGAAGCTTTCTTT

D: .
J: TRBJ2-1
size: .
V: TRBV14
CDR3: CASSLASWDEQFF
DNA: TGTGCCAGCAGCCTAGCGAGCTGGGATGAGCAGTTCTTC

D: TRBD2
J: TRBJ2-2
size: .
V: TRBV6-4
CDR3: CASTWRGGGELFF
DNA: TGTGCCAGCACTTGGCGGGGGGGCGGGGAGCTGTTTTTT

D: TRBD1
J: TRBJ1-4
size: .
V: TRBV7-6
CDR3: CASSTRGPAEKLFF
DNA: TGTGCCAGCAGCACCAGGGGGCCGGCTGAAAAACTGTTTTTT

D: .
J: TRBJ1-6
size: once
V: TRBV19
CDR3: CASAQSSYNSPLHF
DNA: TGTGCCAGCGCACAGAGCTCCTATAATTCACCCCTCCACTTT

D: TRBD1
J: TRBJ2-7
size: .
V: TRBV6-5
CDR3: CASRPSRDSTYEQYF
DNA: TGTGCCAGCAGACCATCTCGGGACAGTACCTACGAGCAGTACTTC

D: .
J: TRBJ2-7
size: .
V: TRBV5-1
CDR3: CASSSTSYYEQYF
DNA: TGCGCCAGCAGCTCTACGAGCTACTACGAGCAGTACTTC

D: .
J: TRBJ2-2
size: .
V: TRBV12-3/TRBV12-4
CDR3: CVTRPPNTGELFF
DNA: TGTGTCACGAGGCCCCCAAACACCGGGGAGCTGTTTTTT

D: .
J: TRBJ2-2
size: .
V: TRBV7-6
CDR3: CASSVRTPETGELFF
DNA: TGTGCCAGCAGCGTAAGGACACCTGAGACCGGGGAGCTGTTTTTT

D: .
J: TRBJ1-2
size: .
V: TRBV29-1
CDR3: CSALLLGGGYTF
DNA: TGCAGCGCCCTCCTCCTGGGGGGGGGCTACACCTTC

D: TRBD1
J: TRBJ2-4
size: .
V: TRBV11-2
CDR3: CASSILRDRSYIQYF
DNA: TGTGCCAGCAGCATCCTCCGGGACAGAAGTTACATTCAGTACTTC

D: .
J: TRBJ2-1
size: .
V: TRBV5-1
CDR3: CASSLDRAFNEQFF
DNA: TGCGCCAGCAGCTTGGACAGGGCCTTCAATGAGCAGTTCTTC

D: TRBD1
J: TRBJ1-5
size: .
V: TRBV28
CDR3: CASKRRTGGNQPQHF
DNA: TGTGCCAGCAAACGTCGGACAGGGGGCAATCAGCCCCAGCATTTT

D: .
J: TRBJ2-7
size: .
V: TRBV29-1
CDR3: CSGGDFSYEQYF
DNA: TGCAGCGGGGGGGACTTCTCCTACGAGCAGTACTTC

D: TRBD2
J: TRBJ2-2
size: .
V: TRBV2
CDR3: CATHPGGANTGELFF
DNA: TGTGCCACCCACCCGGGGGGGGCGAACACCGGGGAGCTGTTTTTT

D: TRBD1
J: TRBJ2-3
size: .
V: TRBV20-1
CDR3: CSASGTGFSTDTQYF
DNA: TGCAGTGCTAGTGGGACAGGCTTCAGCACAGATACGCAGTATTTT

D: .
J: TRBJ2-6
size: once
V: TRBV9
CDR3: CASSVGPTGPSSGANVLTF
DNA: TGTGCCAGCAGCGTAGGGCCTACAGGTCCTTCTTCTGGGGCCAACGTCCTGACTTTC

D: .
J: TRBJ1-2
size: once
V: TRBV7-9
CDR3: CASSLVSEVLAGYTF
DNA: TGTGCCAGCAGCTTAGTTTCGGAGGTTCTTGCTGGCTACACCTTC

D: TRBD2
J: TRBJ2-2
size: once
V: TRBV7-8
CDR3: CASSPPTGLAGVGELFF
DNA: TGTGCCAGCAGCCCCCCGACGGGACTAGCGGGGGTCGGGGAGCTGTTTTTT

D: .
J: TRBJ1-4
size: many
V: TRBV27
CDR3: CASSLRQNEKLFF
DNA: TGTGCCAGCAGTTTACGCCAGAATGAAAAACTGTTTTTT

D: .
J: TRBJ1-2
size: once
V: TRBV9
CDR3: CASSVSGFGYGYTF
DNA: TGTGCCAGCAGCGTATCAGGGTTTGGCTATGGCTACACCTTC

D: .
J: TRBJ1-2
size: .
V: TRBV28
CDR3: CASSFTGGYTF
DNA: TGTGCCAGCAGTTTTACGGGGGGCTACACCTTC

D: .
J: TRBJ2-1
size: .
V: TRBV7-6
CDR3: CASSFTGPKGNEQFF
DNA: TGTGCCAGCAGCTTTACGGGCCCCAAGGGGAATGAGCAGTTCTTC

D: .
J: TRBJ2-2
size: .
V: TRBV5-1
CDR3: CASEEEEDTGELFF
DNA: TGCGCCAGCGAAGAGGAAGAGGACACCGGGGAGCTGTTTTTT

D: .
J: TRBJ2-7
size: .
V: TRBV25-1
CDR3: CASSVAVLGEQYF
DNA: TGTGCCAGCAGTGTAGCAGTCTTGGGCGAGCAGTACTTC

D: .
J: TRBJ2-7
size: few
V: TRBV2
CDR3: CATMTLAGAYEQYF
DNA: TGTGCCACTATGACCCTGGCGGGCGCCTACGAGCAGTACTTC

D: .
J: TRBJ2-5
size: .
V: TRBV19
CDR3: CASSIHGTGQETQYF
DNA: TGTGCCAGTAGTATACACGGCACGGGGCAAGAGACCCAGTACTTC

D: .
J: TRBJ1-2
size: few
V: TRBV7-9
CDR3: CASSLVGGHDYGYTF
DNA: TGTGCCAGCAGCTTAGTTGGAGGGCATGACTATGGCTACACCTTC

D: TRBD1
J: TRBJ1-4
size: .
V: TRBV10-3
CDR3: CAIRATGEREKLFF
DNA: TGTGCCATCAGGGCAACAGGGGAAAGGGAAAAACTGTTTTTT

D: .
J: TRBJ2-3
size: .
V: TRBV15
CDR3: CATSRARGNTDTQYF
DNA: TGTGCCACCAGCAGAGCAAGGGGAAACACAGATACGCAGTATTTT

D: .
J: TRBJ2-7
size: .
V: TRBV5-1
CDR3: CASSLAGDFYEQYF
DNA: TGCGCCAGCAGCTTAGCCGGGGATTTCTACGAGCAGTACTTC

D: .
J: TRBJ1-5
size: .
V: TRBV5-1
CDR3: CASSIGGREQPQHF
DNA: TGCGCCAGCAGTATCGGGGGGCGGGAACAGCCCCAGCATTTT

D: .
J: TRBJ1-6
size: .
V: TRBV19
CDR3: CASSRVGGDSPLHF
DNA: TGTGCCAGTAGTAGGGTCGGGGGGGATTCACCCCTCCACTTT

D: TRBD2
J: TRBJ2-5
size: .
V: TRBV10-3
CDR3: CAISELASGGNQETQYF
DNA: TGTGCCATCAGTGAGTTGGCTAGCGGGGGGAACCAAGAGACCCAGTACTTC

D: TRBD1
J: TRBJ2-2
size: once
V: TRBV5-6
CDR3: CASTGQGTPTGELFF
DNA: TGTGCCAGCACCGGACAGGGGACGCCCACCGGGGAGCTGTTTTTT

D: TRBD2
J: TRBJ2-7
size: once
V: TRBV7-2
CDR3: CASSLGRGYEQYF
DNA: TGTGCCAGCAGCTTAGGGCGGGGGTACGAGCAGTACTTC

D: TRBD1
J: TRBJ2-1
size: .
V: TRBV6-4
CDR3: CASSPRTGAMIWDEQFF
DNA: TGTGCCAGCAGCCCCCGGACAGGAGCTATGATCTGGGATGAGCAGTTCTTC

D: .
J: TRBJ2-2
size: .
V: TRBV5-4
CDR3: CASSSQQANTGELFF
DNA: TGTGCCAGCAGCTCCCAACAGGCCAACACCGGGGAGCTGTTTTTT

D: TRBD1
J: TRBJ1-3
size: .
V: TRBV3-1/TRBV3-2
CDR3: CASTRQGGILGGTIYF
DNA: TGTGCCAGCACCCGACAGGGCGGTATTCTCGGTGGCACCATATATTTT

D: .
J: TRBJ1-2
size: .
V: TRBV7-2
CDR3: CASSLSTGLNYGYTF
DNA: TGTGCCAGCAGCTTGTCCACAGGGCTTAACTATGGCTACACCTTC

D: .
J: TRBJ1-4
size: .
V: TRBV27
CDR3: CASSLRGWRQPSTNEKLFF
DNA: TGTGCCAGCAGTTTAAGGGGGTGGAGACAGCCCTCAACTAATGAAAAACTGTTTTTT

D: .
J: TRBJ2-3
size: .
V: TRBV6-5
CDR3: CASSFLGTDTQYF
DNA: TGTGCCAGCAGTTTCCTAGGCACAGATACGCAGTATTTT

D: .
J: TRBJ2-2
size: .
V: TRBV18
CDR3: CASSEGVAGELFF
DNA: TGTGCCAGCTCAGAGGGGGTCGCCGGGGAGCTGTTTTTT

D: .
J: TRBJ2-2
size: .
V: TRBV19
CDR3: CASRAGELFF
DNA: TGTGCGAGCAGGGCCGGGGAGCTGTTTTTT

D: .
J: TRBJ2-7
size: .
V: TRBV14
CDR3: CASSPLMGLREQYF
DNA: TGTGCCAGCAGCCCTTTAATGGGACTTCGCGAGCAGTACTTC

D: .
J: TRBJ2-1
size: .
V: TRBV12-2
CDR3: CASRLAKGGGDNEQFF
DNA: TGTGCAAGTCGCTTAGCGAAGGGCGGGGGGGACAATGAGCAGTTCTTC

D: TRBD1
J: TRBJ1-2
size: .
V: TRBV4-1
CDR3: CASSRDRGHGYTF
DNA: TGCGCCAGCAGCCGGGACAGGGGGCATGGCTACACCTTC

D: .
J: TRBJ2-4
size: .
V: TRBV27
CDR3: CATKEGLAKNIQYF
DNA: TGTGCCACGAAGGAGGGGCTAGCCAAAAACATTCAGTACTTC

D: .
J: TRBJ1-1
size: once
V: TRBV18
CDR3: CASSPPSGPNTEAFF
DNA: TGTGCCAGCTCACCGCCCTCAGGGCCGAACACTGAAGCTTTCTTT

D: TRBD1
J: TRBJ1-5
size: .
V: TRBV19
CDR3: CASSWQGAGQPQHF
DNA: TGTGCCAGTAGTTGGCAGGGGGCAGGTCAGCCCCAGCATTTT

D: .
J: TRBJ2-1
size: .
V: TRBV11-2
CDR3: CASSFHTSNEQFF
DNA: TGTGCCAGCAGCTTTCATACTAGCAATGAGCAGTTCTTC

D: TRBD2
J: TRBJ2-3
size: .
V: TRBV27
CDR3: CASSFWTSGTDTQYF
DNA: TGTGCCAGCAGTTTTTGGACTAGCGGCACAGATACGCAGTATTTT

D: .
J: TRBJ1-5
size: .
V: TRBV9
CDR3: CASSVGSGLQPQHF
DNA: TGTGCCAGCAGCGTAGGGTCAGGATTACAGCCCCAGCATTTT

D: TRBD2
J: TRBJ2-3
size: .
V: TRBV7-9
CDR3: CASRAGGLSTDTQYF
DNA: TGTGCCAGCAGGGCGGGGGGCTTGTCCACAGATACGCAGTATTTT

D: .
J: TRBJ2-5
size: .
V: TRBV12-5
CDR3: CASSGQGKETQYF
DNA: TGTGCTAGCTCGGGACAAGGGAAAGAGACCCAGTACTTC

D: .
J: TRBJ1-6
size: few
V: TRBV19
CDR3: CASSQWLVGNSPLHF
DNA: TGTGCCAGCTCACAATGGCTGGTGGGCAATTCACCCCTCCACTTT

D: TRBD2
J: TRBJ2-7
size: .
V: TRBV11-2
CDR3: CASSPLAGGHYEQYF
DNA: TGTGCCAGCAGCCCCCTAGCGGGGGGGCACTACGAGCAGTACTTC

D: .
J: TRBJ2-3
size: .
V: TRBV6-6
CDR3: CASRTGGTTDTQYF
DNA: TGTGCCAGCAGGACCGGGGGTACCACAGATACGCAGTATTTT